Shown below are 7 T cell receptor beta chains from a single sample sequenced in a study of blood T cell repertoires in COVID-19. TCRdb's table, derived via immunoSEQ multiplex PCR, lists solely in-frame clones and lacks some. The table has 300,000 to 450,000 clones, 85% seen once. The material sequenced was peripheral blood. The receptors derive from a young woman with acute or convalescent COVID-19.

The chain recombines TRBV29-1 with TRBJ2-7; 7 nucleotides line up with TRBD1. This CDR3 region has 16 residues. V lost 0 bases to trimming and J lost 3 bases; unmatched junction nucleotides: 11. Germline V gene sequence: CDR1 SQVTM, CDR2 ANQGSEA. The CDR3 loop is CSVEESTDRVFYEQYF. The CDR3 DNA reads as TGCAGCGTTGAAGAGTCGACTGACAGGGTTTTCTACGAGCAGTACTTC.

The chain combines TRBV5-4 with TRBJ1-1; D uncertain. The germline V gene has CDR1 SGHNT and CDR2 YYREEE (reference sequence). The CDR3 has 15 amino acids. V was trimmed by 5 bases and J by 0 bases, leaving 14 bases between them. The CDR3 DNA reads as TGTGCCAGCAGACAAGGAGGTGCCTTGAACACTGAAGCTTTCTTT. This encodes CASRQGGALNTEAFF.

This sequence joins TRBV19 and TRBJ2-7, with no clear D. Trimming cost V 4 bases and J 5 bases, with 15 bases left between them. CDR3 length: 14 amino acids. Looked up from germline, CDR1 is LNHDA and CDR2 is SQIVND (reference sequence). In nucleotides, the CDR3 is TGTGCCAGTAGTACGAACAGCCCAACAGACGAGCAGTACTTC. It specifies CASSTNSPTDEQYF.

This rearrangement joins TRBV10-3 to TRBJ2-2, with 12 bases identical to TRBD1. V shed 1 base, J shed 6 bases, and the junction held 9 bases outside the gene matches. Per germline, CDR1 ENHRY and CDR2 SYGVKD. This CDR3 comprises 18 residues. In DNA, the CDR3 is TGTGCCATCAGTGAGTTCCGGGACAGGGGGCTTGTGCCCGGGGAGCTGTTTTTT. Protein product: CAISEFRDRGLVPGELFF.

The gene calls are TRBV27 and TRBJ2-1, with TRBD2 matching 10 bases. This CDR3 has 17 amino acids. J lost 2 bases, V lost 5 bases, and 9 bases had no gene match. The V gene's germline CDR1 is MNHEY and CDR2 SMNVEV (reference sequence). CDR3 DNA: TGTGCCAGCAGTGCGGTGAGCGGGGGGGGTCCCTACAATGAGCAGTTCTTC. Amino acid sequence: CASSAVSGGGPYNEQFF.

The rearrangement joins TRBV6-5 to TRBJ2-5; no firm D call. Germline lookup yields CDR1 MNHEY and CDR2 SVGAGI. This CDR3 is built from 12 residues. Trimming took 7 bases from V and 1 from J, leaving 7 bases between them. CDR3 region: CASIHIQETQYF. The CDR3, as DNA: TGTGCCAGCATACACATCCAAGAGACCCAGTACTTC.

A single count supports this clone. The chain links TRBV28 to TRBJ2-3, with a weak D call TRBD1 (6 bases). The CDR3 runs 15 residues. V lost 2 bases and J 1 base, leaving 10 bases between the germline ends. Per germline, CDR1 MDHEN and CDR2 SYDVKM. The CDR3 is CASSLGRGGTDTQYF. In DNA, the CDR3 is TGTGCCAGCAGTTTAGGCAGGGGAGGCACAGATACGCAGTATTTT.